These 4 T cell receptor beta chains originate from one sample sequenced in a study of blood T cell repertoires in COVID-19. Generated by immunoSEQ multiplex PCR, the TCRdb table keeps only in-frame clones and is missing some. The sample consists of approximately 290,000 clones, 85% to 90% of them appearing once. The sequenced sample consisted of PBMCs or T cells enriched from blood (not recorded which). The receptors were sampled from a woman in her late teens or twenties with acute COVID-19.

This clone was counted a few times. The chain carries TRBV11-2 and TRBJ2-2, with 7 bases matching TRBD1. The CDR3 spans 14 residues. Germline values: CDR1 SGHAT, CDR2 FQNNGV. The junction had 6 bases not matched to a gene; V was cut back by 5 bases and J by 6 bases. In DNA form, the CDR3 reads TGTGCCAGCAGCCCGACGACAGGGCCCGGGGAGCTGTTTTTT. Translation gives CASSPTTGPGELFF. Variable domain in full (rest from reference TRBV11-2 and TRBJ2-2): EAGVAQSPRYKIIEKRQSVAFWCNPISGHATLYWYQQILGQGPKLLIQFQNNGVVDDSQLPKDRFSAERLKGVDSTLKIQPAKLEDSAVYLCASSPTTGPGELFFGEGSRLTVL.

This clone was seen only a few times. The rearrangement uses TRBV19 and TRBJ1-5; possible D gene TRBD1, 6 bases. The germline gives CDR1 LNHDA, CDR2 SQIVND (reference sequence). Trimming took off 5 bases at V and 6 bases at J, with 14 bases between the two ends. There are 14 residues in the CDR3. CDR3 protein: CASSRGAPGQPQHF. The DNA for the CDR3 is TGTGCCAGTAGTCGGGGGGCTCCGGGTCAGCCCCAGCATTTT. Variable domain in full (rest from reference TRBV19 and TRBJ1-5): DGGITQSPKYLFRKEGQNVTLSCEQNLNHDAMYWYRQDPGQGLRLIYYSQIVNDFQKGDIAEGYSVSREKKESFPLTVTSAQKNPTAFYLCASSRGAPGQPQHFGDGTRLSIL.

This clone was seen only a few times. The rearrangement uses TRBV28 and TRBJ1-5, with 10 nucleotides matching TRBD1. J gave up 5 bases and V 7 bases, and 5 bases lay outside the gene matches. Germline loops: CDR1 MDHEN, CDR2 SYDVKM. CDR3 size: 14 residues. The DNA of the CDR3 is TGTGCCAGCATGCTTGGGACAGGGGATCAGCCCCAGCATTTT. Residues: CASMLGTGDQPQHF.

The genes are TRBV11-2 and TRBJ2-1; 12 bases map to TRBD2. Germline V gives CDR1 SGHAT, CDR2 FQNNGV. The CDR3 sequence is 19 residues long. V was pared by 6 bases and J by 5 bases, with 17 bases of the junction left unmatched. The CDR3 loop reads CASSRIRLAGVYLHNEQFF. CDR3 coding DNA: TGTGCCAGCAGTCGCATAAGACTAGCGGGAGTTTACCTCCACAATGAGCAGTTCTTC. The full variable domain, in which reference TRBV11-2 and TRBJ2-1 provide the parts outside the CDR3, is EAGVAQSPRYKIIEKRQSVAFWCNPISGHATLYWYQQILGQGPKLLIQFQNNGVVDDSQLPKDRFSAERLKGVDSTLKIQPAKLEDSAVYLCASSRIRLAGVYLHNEQFFGPGTRLTVL.